This T cell receptor beta chain stems from a study of OX40 agonist ivuxolimab in advanced cancers. Data came from immunoSEQ multiplex PCR; TCRdb stores just in-frame clones and leaves some out. The sample contains 50,000 to 75,000 clones, approximately 92% of which appear only once. Findings and limits, study-wide: Specificity for antigen went undetermined in the expanded peripheral T cells.

This clone was counted a single time. The antigen remains unidentified. This CDR3 has 13 residues. Trimming removed 0 bases from V and 8 bases from J, with 10 bases in between. Germline V CDR1 and CDR2: LNHDA, SQIVND (reference sequence). The sequence derives from an adult with an advanced solid tumor such as melanoma, head and neck, liver or kidney cancer. The sequencing here drew on CD4+ or CD8+ T cells sorted from blood, taken in a trial of the OX40 agonist ivuxolimab. The chain is built from TRBV19 and TRBJ1-2, with a possible D match to TRBD1 (6 bases). The CDR3 DNA follows: TGTGCCAGTAGTATAGATTTCAGGGGCGGCTACACCTTC. This codes for CASSIDFRGGYTF.